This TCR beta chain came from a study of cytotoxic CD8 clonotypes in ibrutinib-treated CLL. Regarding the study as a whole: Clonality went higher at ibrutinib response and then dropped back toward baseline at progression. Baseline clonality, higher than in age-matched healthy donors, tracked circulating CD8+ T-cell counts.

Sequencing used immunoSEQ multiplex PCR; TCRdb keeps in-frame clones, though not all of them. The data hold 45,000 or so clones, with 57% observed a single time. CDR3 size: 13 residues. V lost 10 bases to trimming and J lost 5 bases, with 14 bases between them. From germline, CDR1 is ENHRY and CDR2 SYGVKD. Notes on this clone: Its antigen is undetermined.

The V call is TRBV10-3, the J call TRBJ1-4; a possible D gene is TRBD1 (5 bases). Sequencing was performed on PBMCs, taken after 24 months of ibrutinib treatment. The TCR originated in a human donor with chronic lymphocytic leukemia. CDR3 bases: TGTGCCAGCAATACGGGGCTGAATGAAAAACTGTTTTTT. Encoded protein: CASNTGLNEKLFF.